The rows below give T cell receptor beta chains drawn from one sample of a study of identical twins. One entry per CDR3 protein, called by TCRdb with MiXCR from the 5' RACE reads. Of about 550,000 distinct CDR3 sequences in the sample, 20% to 25% were seen once. These data also featured in a second study, about yellow fever vaccine responses in identical twins.

The sample consisted of CD4+ T cells sorted from blood. All receptors derive from a woman aged 18-29 years in good health. Both conserved end residues are trimmed from each CDR3.

V | CDR3
TRBV7-9 | ASSFLPSGAPDTQY
TRBV15 | ATSTWGGVGELF
TRBV7-9 | ASSQSDRQNTEAF
TRBV28 | ASSSGQVATYEQY
TRBV25-1 | ASSVLRGEQF
TRBV10-3 | AISESITDTQY
TRBV11-1 | ASSFGLLLAGVSYEQY
TRBV12-3/TRBV12-4 | ASSLPGQGGTDEQF
TRBV7-2 | ASSLAAPGLAGGPGKNIQY
TRBV27 | ASSLARGAEAF
TRBV5-1 | ASSLDVTLNTEAF
TRBV29-1 | SVRAGGNEQF
TRBV11-2 | ASSTRYPNSVEQY
TRBV20-1 | SARIGQGGNEQF
TRBV5-1 | ASSLSQGGEKLF
TRBV4-1 | ASSQGTSGGATDTQY
TRBV20-1 | SAASHNNEKLF
TRBV6-5 | ASSSLRDRANTEAF
TRBV5-1 | ASSTKGFSNNEQF
TRBV7-2 | ASSSLRGTGDMETQY
TRBV6-2/TRBV6-3 | ASRTGAVGDTQY
TRBV4-1 | ASSQDRTPGVGELF
TRBV3-1 | ASSQVLNTEAF